The rows below give T cell receptor beta chains drawn from one sample of a study of cytomegalovirus exposure and HLA in healthy donors. TCRdb's table, derived via immunoSEQ multiplex PCR, lists solely in-frame clones and lacks some. In the table there are over 150,000 clones, roughly 75% of which are singletons. Sequences were obtained from PBMCs. These receptors all come from a woman in her fifties or sixties in good health and CMV-seropositive. CDR3s include the opening cysteine and the closing phenylalanine or tryptophan. The D gene is left open where the match is weak. Some rows have no size entry. The others give once, few or many, or a class for an expanded clone.

CDR3nt: TGTGCCTCCAGGGCGTCAAGGGATGAAAAACTGTTTTTT; CDR3aa: CASRASRDEKLFF; abundance: NA; v_gene: TRBV27; len: 13; j_gene: TRBJ1-4; d_gene: NA
CDR3nt: TGTGCCAGCAGCTCCTACAACTCCGGGACAGGGGGCTCGGGCTACACCTTC; CDR3aa: CASSSYNSGTGGSGYTF; abundance: NA; v_gene: TRBV11-2; len: 17; j_gene: TRBJ1-2; d_gene: TRBD1
CDR3nt: TGTGCCTGGTTGGTCAGGGCCACAGATACGCAGTATTTT; CDR3aa: CAWLVRATDTQYF; abundance: NA; v_gene: TRBV30; len: 13; j_gene: TRBJ2-3; d_gene: NA
CDR3nt: TGTGCCACCAGCAGAGAAAGCAGGGGGCAGAGCGAGCAGTACTTC; CDR3aa: CATSRESRGQSEQYF; abundance: NA; v_gene: TRBV15; len: 15; j_gene: TRBJ2-7; d_gene: TRBD1
CDR3nt: TGCGCCAGCAGAGGGGGTGTTAAATCTCCCCTCCACTTT; CDR3aa: CASRGGVKSPLHF; abundance: few; v_gene: TRBV5-1; len: 13; j_gene: TRBJ1-6; d_gene: NA
CDR3nt: TGTGCCAGCAGCTTAGAAGCGAGTACCTACGAGCAGTACTTC; CDR3aa: CASSLEASTYEQYF; abundance: NA; v_gene: TRBV11-2; len: 14; j_gene: TRBJ2-7; d_gene: NA
CDR3nt: TGTGCCAGCAGCTTACAACTAGCCCACGGCAATGAGCAGTTCTTC; CDR3aa: CASSLQLAHGNEQFF; abundance: NA; v_gene: TRBV5-5; len: 15; j_gene: TRBJ2-1; d_gene: NA
CDR3nt: TGTGCCAGCAGCGGGGGGGGACCCAACTATGGCTACACCTTC; CDR3aa: CASSGGGPNYGYTF; abundance: NA; v_gene: TRBV13; len: 14; j_gene: TRBJ1-2; d_gene: NA
CDR3nt: TGTGCCAGCAGTTTCCGGGTAGACGAGCAGTACTTC; CDR3aa: CASSFRVDEQYF; abundance: NA; v_gene: TRBV27; len: 12; j_gene: TRBJ2-7; d_gene: NA
CDR3nt: TGTGCCAGCAGTTTCCGGACAGGGGGCTTCACTGAAGCTTTCTTT; CDR3aa: CASSFRTGGFTEAFF; abundance: once; v_gene: TRBV27; len: 15; j_gene: TRBJ1-1; d_gene: TRBD1
CDR3nt: TGTGCCAGCAGTAACCTCGAAGACAGAGTACTCTATGGCTACACCTTC; CDR3aa: CASSNLEDRVLYGYTF; abundance: NA; v_gene: TRBV28; len: 16; j_gene: TRBJ1-2; d_gene: NA
CDR3nt: TGTGCCAGCAATGACCGGGTGAGCACTGAAGCTTTCTTT; CDR3aa: CASNDRVSTEAFF; abundance: NA; v_gene: TRBV27; len: 13; j_gene: TRBJ1-1; d_gene: NA
CDR3nt: TGTGCCAGCAGTTACTCGACAGCCTCGCCCCTGTACGAGCAGTACTTC; CDR3aa: CASSYSTASPLYEQYF; abundance: NA; v_gene: TRBV6-6; len: 16; j_gene: TRBJ2-7; d_gene: NA
CDR3nt: TGTTCCAGTATCCGGACAGCCGGACCTACGGAGCAGTACTTC; CDR3aa: CSSIRTAGPTEQYF; abundance: NA; v_gene: TRBV7-9; len: 14; j_gene: TRBJ2-7; d_gene: NA
CDR3nt: TGCGCCAGCAGCTTGGGAGGGATGGGGAACACTGAAGCTTTCTTT; CDR3aa: CASSLGGMGNTEAFF; abundance: NA; v_gene: TRBV5-1; len: 15; j_gene: TRBJ1-1; d_gene: NA
CDR3nt: TGTGCCAGCAGTGCCCGACTAGCAGATACGCAGTATTTT; CDR3aa: CASSARLADTQYF; abundance: once; v_gene: TRBV6-1; len: 13; j_gene: TRBJ2-3; d_gene: NA
CDR3nt: TGTGCCAGCAGTTACTTACCGGAGGGGTTTTCCGGGGAGCTGTTTTTT; CDR3aa: CASSYLPEGFSGELFF; abundance: NA; v_gene: TRBV6-5; len: 16; j_gene: TRBJ2-2; d_gene: NA
CDR3nt: TGTGCCAGTAGTATGGACAGAGACTCTGGAAACACCATATATTTT; CDR3aa: CASSMDRDSGNTIYF; abundance: NA; v_gene: TRBV19; len: 15; j_gene: TRBJ1-3; d_gene: NA
CDR3nt: TGTGCCAGCAGCCCTGATCCCGTCAGCTACGAGCAGTACTTC; CDR3aa: CASSPDPVSYEQYF; abundance: once; v_gene: TRBV14; len: 14; j_gene: TRBJ2-7; d_gene: NA
CDR3nt: TGTGCCAGCAGCCTACAGCCCCCCCCTGGGGCCAACGTCCTGACTTTC; CDR3aa: CASSLQPPPGANVLTF; abundance: NA; v_gene: TRBV5-6; len: 16; j_gene: TRBJ2-6; d_gene: NA
CDR3nt: TGCGCCAGCAGCCTAACAGTTTCCTACGAGCAGTACTTC; CDR3aa: CASSLTVSYEQYF; abundance: NA; v_gene: TRBV4-3; len: 13; j_gene: TRBJ2-7; d_gene: NA
CDR3nt: TGTGCCAGTAGTGACCGCCCATCAGGGTCGTCTAATGAAAAACTGTTTTTT; CDR3aa: CASSDRPSGSSNEKLFF; abundance: NA; v_gene: TRBV19; len: 17; j_gene: TRBJ1-4; d_gene: NA
CDR3nt: TGTGCCATCAGTGAGTCGACAGACCTAAGGGGCTACACCTTC; CDR3aa: CAISESTDLRGYTF; abundance: NA; v_gene: TRBV10-3; len: 14; j_gene: TRBJ1-2; d_gene: NA
CDR3nt: TGTGCCAGCAGTGCGGGACAGGGGTGGAATGAGCAGTTCTTC; CDR3aa: CASSAGQGWNEQFF; abundance: NA; v_gene: TRBV2; len: 14; j_gene: TRBJ2-1; d_gene: TRBD1